What follows are 18 T cell receptor beta chains derived from one specimen sequenced in a study of early T cells in non-severe SARS-CoV-2 infection. TCRdb re-called the 5' RACE reads with MiXCR, one entry per CDR3 protein. The sample includes some 19,000 distinct CDR3 sequences, 4% to 5.5% of them seen just once. The sample was whole blood. These receptors all stem from an adult who was a healthcare worker with PCR-confirmed SARS-CoV-2 infection or an uninfected control (not recorded which).

The J gene is TRBJ2-7, the V gene TRBV5-6; the D is unclear. V lost 1 base and J lost 0, with 11 bases in between. Per germline, CDR1 SGHDT and CDR2 YYEEEE. This CDR3 is built from 15 residues. The CDR3 loop reads CASSLLPALSYEQYF. As DNA, the CDR3 is TGTGCCAGCAGCTTGCTTCCAGCCCTCTCCTACGAGCAGTACTTC.

The V and J genes are TRBV4-1 and TRBJ1-1, with D hard to call. The germline V gene encodes CDR1 MGHRA and CDR2 YSYEKL. The CDR3 contains 14 residues. Trimming left V 0 bases short and J 1 base short, with 6 bases between. This CDR3 is CASSQDHRNTEAFF. CDR3 bases: TGCGCCAGCAGCCAAGACCACCGGAACACTGAAGCTTTCTTT.

This clonotype was recorded at least ten times. The V gene is TRBV12-3 or TRBV12-4, the J gene TRBJ2-3, with 8 bases fitting TRBD2. This CDR3 is 15 amino acids long. V lost 6 bases, J lost 2 bases, and 7 bases stayed unmatched. CDR3 nucleotides: TGTGCCAGCAGCCCTAGGCGGGGGGACACAGATACGCAGTATTTT. Translating gives CASSPRRGDTDTQYF.

This clonotype was detected only a few times. This rearrangement joins TRBV7-2 to TRBJ2-3; the D call may be TRBD1 or TRBD2 (6 bases each). The germline V gene has CDR1 SGHTA and CDR2 FQGNSA. The V and J ends lost 2 bases and 2 bases respectively, with 11 bases between them. The CDR3 is made up of 15 amino acids. The CDR3 protein is CASSLWSGATDTQYF. For the CDR3, the DNA is TGTGCCAGCAGCTTATGGTCGGGGGCCACAGATACGCAGTATTTT.

This clonotype appeared many times. The gene calls are TRBV7-2 and TRBJ2-4; D may correspond to TRBD1 or TRBD2 (6 bases each). V was clipped by 1 base and J by 8 bases, with 12 bases between them. CDR1 and CDR2 from the germline V gene are SGHTA and FQGNSA. This CDR3 is built from 14 residues. The CDR3 sequence: CASSLVDRGDIQYF. In nucleotides, the CDR3 is TGTGCCAGCAGCTTAGTGGATAGGGGGGACATTCAGTACTTC.

This clonotype was recorded at least ten times. The V gene is TRBV3-1, the J gene TRBJ1-2; TRBD1 agrees at 8 bases. Germline trimming cut 1 base from V and 5 bases from J; bases unmatched to any gene: 9. This CDR3 comprises 16 residues. Per germline, CDR1 LGHDT and CDR2 YNNKEL (reference sequence). In nucleotides, the CDR3 is TGTGCCAGCAGCCAAGGGAGCCCAGGGGGCGCGTATGGCTACACCTTC. It translates to CASSQGSPGGAYGYTF.

In its sample, this clonotype was seen many times. This chain uses TRBV20-1 with TRBJ1-5; D is uncertain. There are 12 residues in the CDR3. Trimming stripped 2 bases from V and 3 bases from J, with 5 bases between. The V gene's germline CDR1 is DFQATT and CDR2 SNEGSKA (reference sequence). CDR3 sequence: CSARRYNQPQHF. The CDR3 DNA reads TGCAGTGCTAGACGGTACAATCAGCCCCAGCATTTT.

This clonotype has at least ten counts. The chain has TRBV29-1 and TRBJ1-5; D gene unclear. Per the germline V gene, CDR1 is SQVTM and CDR2 is ANQGSEA. The CDR3 has 13 amino acids. V was clipped by 4 bases and J by 6 bases, with 13 bases between them. DNA for the CDR3: TGCAGCGTTGCGGCGGACCCGGGTCAGCCCCAGCATTTT. It codes for CSVAADPGQPQHF. Supplemented by reference TRBV29-1 and TRBJ1-5, the full variable domain reads SAVISQKPSRDICQRGTSLTIQCQVDSQVTMMFWYRQQPGQSLTLIATANQGSEATYESGFVIDKFPISRPNLTFSTLTVSNMSPEDSSIYLCSVAADPGQPQHFGDGTRLSIL.

The sample holds many counts of this clonotype. The V gene is TRBV6-2 or TRBV6-3, the J gene TRBJ1-3; unclear D gene. This CDR3 has 15 amino acids. V was pared by 7 bases and J by 0 bases, with 13 bases between. Germline V gene sequence: CDR1 MNHEY, CDR2 SVGEGT. Written as DNA, the CDR3 is TGTGCCAGCAAACTGGACGGAAGCTCTGGAAACACCATATATTTT. This translates into CASKLDGSSGNTIYF.

There are many counts of this clonotype. The rearrangement joins TRBV20-1 to TRBJ1-5; possible D gene TRBD1, 6 bases. Trimming took off 0 bases at V and 2 bases at J, with 14 bases between the two ends. Germline CDR1 and CDR2: DFQATT and SNEGSKA (reference sequence). The CDR3 sequence is 16 residues long. CDR3 coding DNA: TGCAGTGCTAGAGATGGGTGGGCAGGGGGCAATCAGCCCCAGCATTTT. It yields the protein CSARDGWAGGNQPQHF.

This clonotype was observed at least ten times. This chain links TRBV5-1 with TRBJ1-1; no clear D gene. CDR1 and CDR2 from the germline V gene are SGHRS and YFSETQ. V shed 1 base and J shed 3 bases, with 10 bases lying between them. This CDR3 comprises 14 residues. The CDR3 sequence: CASSLPGSHTEAFF. The CDR3 DNA follows: TGCGCCAGCAGCTTGCCAGGTAGTCACACTGAAGCTTTCTTT.

This clonotype was seen at least ten times. V usage is TRBV18 and J usage is TRBJ2-2, with 11 bases identical to TRBD2. The V segment lost 4 bases and the J segment 1 base; nucleotides outside the gene matches: 8. The V gene's germline CDR1 is KGHSH and CDR2 LQKENI. CDR3 size: 18 residues. The DNA of the CDR3 is TGTGCCAGCTCACTGAGACTAGCGGGGCCCGAGAACACCGGGGAGCTGTTTTTT. This codes for CASSLRLAGPENTGELFF.

This clonotype was counted many times. This chain connects TRBV20-1 to TRBJ2-5; TRBD2 agrees at 11 bases. The CDR3 length is 15 residues. Germline CDR1 DFQATT, CDR2 SNEGSKA (reference sequence). V shed 5 bases, J shed 3 bases, and the junction held 8 bases outside the gene matches. DNA for the CDR3: TGCAGTGCTCGGGCCCCACTAGCGGGGGAAGAGACCCAGTACTTC. Protein sequence: CSARAPLAGEETQYF.

This clonotype has a count of ten or more. This chain joins TRBV2 and TRBJ1-5, with D uncertain. The CDR3 is 14 residues long. CDR1 is SNHLY, CDR2 FYNNEI, per germline. Deletions cut 0 bases from V and 6 bases from J, with 9 bases between. The CDR3 region has the DNA TGTGCCAGCAGTGAAGCTGCAGGTGGTCAGCCCCAGCATTTT. It is translated as CASSEAAGGQPQHF. The full variable domain, rest sourced from reference TRBV2 and TRBJ1-5, is EPEVTQTPSHQVTQMGQEVILRCVPISNHLYFYWYRQILGQKVEFLVSFYNNEISEKSEIFDDQFSVERPDGSNFTLKIRSTKLEDSAMYFCASSEAAGGQPQHFGDGTRLSIL.

This clonotype was observed many times. The rearrangement joins TRBV6-1 to TRBJ1-5, with unresolved D. The V gene's germline CDR1 is MNHNS and CDR2 SASEGT. This CDR3 is 13 amino acids long. Trimming cost V 5 bases and J 9 bases, with 14 bases left between them. The CDR3 sequence: CASSPQFWGPQHF. For the CDR3, the DNA is TGTGCCAGCAGTCCACAGTTCTGGGGGCCCCAGCATTTT.

This clonotype was detected ten times or more. V usage is TRBV5-1 and J usage is TRBJ1-1; D uncertain. Trimming pared 1 base from V and 4 bases from J, leaving 8 bases between. The CDR3 spans 13 residues. Germline V CDR1 and CDR2: SGHRS, YFSETQ. CDR3 in DNA: TGCGCCAGCAGCTTGTCATGGGGCACTGAAGCTTTCTTT. Translated, it gives CASSLSWGTEAFF.

This clonotype was recorded many times. This chain connects TRBV3-1 to TRBJ2-7, with 9 bases matching TRBD2. The junction had 10 bases not matched to a gene; V was cut back by 1 base and J by 0 bases. The CDR3 runs 18 residues. CDR1 and CDR2 (germline): LGHDT, YNNKEL (reference sequence). CDR3 in amino acids: CASSQVEERGALSYEQYF. CDR3 DNA: TGTGCCAGCAGCCAAGTCGAGGAGCGGGGGGCCCTCTCCTACGAGCAGTACTTC.

The table lists this clonotype with many counts. J is TRBJ1-5 and V is TRBV7-2, with TRBD1 matching 9 bases. The germline V gene encodes CDR1 SGHTA and CDR2 FQGNSA. Trimming removed 5 bases from V and 0 bases from J; junction bases left unmatched: 5. The CDR3 extends over 16 amino acids. CDR3 protein: CASSPDRGYSNQPQHF. CDR3 nucleotides: TGTGCCAGCAGCCCAGACAGGGGGTATAGCAATCAGCCCCAGCATTTT.